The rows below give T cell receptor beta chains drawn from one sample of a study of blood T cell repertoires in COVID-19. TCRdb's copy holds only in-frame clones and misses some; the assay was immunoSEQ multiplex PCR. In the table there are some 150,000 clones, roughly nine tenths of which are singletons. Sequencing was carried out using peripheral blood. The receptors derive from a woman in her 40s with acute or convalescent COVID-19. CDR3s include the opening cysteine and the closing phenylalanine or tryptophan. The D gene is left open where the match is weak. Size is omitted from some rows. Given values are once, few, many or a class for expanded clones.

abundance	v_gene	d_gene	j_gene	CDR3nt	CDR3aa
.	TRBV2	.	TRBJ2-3	TGTGCCAGCAGTGAAGGACAGGATTGGGCCACAGATACGCAGTATTTT	CASSEGQDWATDTQYF
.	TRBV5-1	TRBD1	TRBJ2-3	TGCGCCAGCAGCGAGGGACAGGGGAGGGATACGCAGTATTTT	CASSEGQGRDTQYF
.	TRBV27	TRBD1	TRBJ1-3	TGTGCCAGCAGGGGACAGGGGGTTGTCAGGGGTACTGGAAACACCATATATTTT	CASRGQGVVRGTGNTIYF
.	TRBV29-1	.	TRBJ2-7	TGCAGCGTTGAAGTTCTCCAGGGGAAGAACGAGCAGTACTTC	CSVEVLQGKNEQYF
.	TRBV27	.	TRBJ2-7	TGTGCCAGCAGGGGCAGACAGACCTCCGGGGAGCAGTACTTC	CASRGRQTSGEQYF
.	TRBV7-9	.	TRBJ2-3	TGTGCCAGCAGCCAAATTCGGGGAAAAGCAGATACGCAGTATTTT	CASSQIRGKADTQYF
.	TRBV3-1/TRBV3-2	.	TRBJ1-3	TGTGCCAGCAGCCAAGAGGGGACTTCTGGAAACACCATATATTTT	CASSQEGTSGNTIYF
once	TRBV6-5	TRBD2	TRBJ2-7	TGTGCCAGCGGGACTAGCGGTTACGAGCAGTACTTC	CASGTSGYEQYF
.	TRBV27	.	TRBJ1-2	TGTGCCAGCAGTTTTAGACTAGAGGATGGCTACACCTTC	CASSFRLEDGYTF
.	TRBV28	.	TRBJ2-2	TGTGCCAGCAGTTTATCAGACGGCGGATTGGACACCGGGGAGCTGTTTTTT	CASSLSDGGLDTGELFF
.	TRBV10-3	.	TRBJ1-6	TGTGCCATCAGTCGGGATCTCCAACCTCGCGGGCTAATAATTGGTTCACCCCTCCACTTT	CAISRDLQPRGLIIGSPLHF